What follows are 5 T cell receptor beta chains derived from one specimen sequenced in a study of T cells after yellow fever vaccination. MiXCR was run by TCRdb on the 5' RACE reads, yielding one entry per CDR3 protein. The sample has 150,000 to 200,000 distinct CDR3 sequences; around 9% are singletons. This sample comprised CD8+ T cells sorted from PBMCs, obtained 45 days after the yellow fever booster vaccination. The receptor set was obtained from a man younger than 30 who received the YFV17D yellow fever vaccine.

V and J are TRBV4-1 and TRBJ2-6; D might be TRBD1 (5 bases). The CDR3 totals 15 residues. The V end was cut by 6 bases, the J end by 2 bases, with 11 bases between. Germline assignment: CDR1 MGHRA and CDR2 YSYEKL. Written as DNA, the CDR3 is TGCGCCAGCAGGGAAGTGGGGCCTGGGGCCAACGTCCTGACTTTC. It codes for CASREVGPGANVLTF.

The chain combines TRBV4-1 with TRBJ2-1, with a weak D call TRBD2 (5 bases). V was trimmed by 4 bases and J by 3 bases, leaving 7 bases between them. Germline loops: CDR1 MGHRA, CDR2 YSYEKL. The CDR3 runs 13 residues. This chain's CDR3 is CASSRGLYNEQFF. The CDR3 DNA sequence: TGCGCCAGCAGCCGTGGACTCTACAATGAGCAGTTCTTC.

This clonotype has a count of ten or more. The chain is built from TRBV5-6 and TRBJ2-7, with a weak D call TRBD1 (6 bases). Looked up from germline, CDR1 is SGHDT and CDR2 is YYEEEE. The V end lost 6 bases, the J end lost 0 bases, and 10 bases lay between the germline ends. The CDR3 extends over 13 amino acids. The CDR3 DNA sequence: TGTGCCAGCAACTCGGACAGCTCCTACGAGCAGTACTTC. This codes for CASNSDSSYEQYF.

Ten or more counts support this clonotype. J is TRBJ2-6 and V is TRBV4-2; D uncertain. The V gene's germline CDR1 is LGHNA and CDR2 YNFKEQ. Trimming removed 1 base from V and 0 bases from J, with 7 bases in between. The CDR3 is 16 residues long. The CDR3 protein is CASSQVVGSGANVLTF. The CDR3 DNA follows: TGTGCCAGCAGCCAAGTTGTAGGCTCTGGGGCCAACGTCCTGACTTTC.

At least ten counts were recorded for this clonotype. The rearrangement uses TRBV7-2 and TRBJ2-1; weak D call: TRBD2 (5 bases). V was shortened by 4 bases and J by 8 bases, with 18 bases between the two germline ends. This CDR3 is 15 amino acids long. Germline V gives CDR1 SGHTA, CDR2 FQGNSA. As DNA, the CDR3 is TGTGCCAGCAGCTCCGAAAGGAGGTTGAAGGATGAGCAGTTCTTC. This encodes CASSSERRLKDEQFF.